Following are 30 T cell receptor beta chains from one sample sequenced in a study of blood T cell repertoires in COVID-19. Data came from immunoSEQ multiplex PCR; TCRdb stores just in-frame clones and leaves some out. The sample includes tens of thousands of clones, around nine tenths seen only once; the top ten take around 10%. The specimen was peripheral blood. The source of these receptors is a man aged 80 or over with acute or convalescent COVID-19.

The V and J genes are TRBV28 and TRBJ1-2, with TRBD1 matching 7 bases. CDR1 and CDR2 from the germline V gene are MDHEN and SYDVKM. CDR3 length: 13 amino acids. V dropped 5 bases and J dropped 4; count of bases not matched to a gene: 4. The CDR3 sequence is CASSQQGIYGYTF. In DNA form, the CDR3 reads TGTGCCAGCAGTCAACAGGGGATCTATGGCTACACCTTC.

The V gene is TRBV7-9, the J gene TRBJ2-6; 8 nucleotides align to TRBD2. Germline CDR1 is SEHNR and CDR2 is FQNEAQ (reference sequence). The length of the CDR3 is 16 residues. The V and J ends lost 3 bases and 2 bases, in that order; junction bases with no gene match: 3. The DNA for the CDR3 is TGTGCCAGCAGCTTGCGGGGGGCAACTGGGGCCAACGTCCTGACTTTC. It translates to CASSLRGATGANVLTF.

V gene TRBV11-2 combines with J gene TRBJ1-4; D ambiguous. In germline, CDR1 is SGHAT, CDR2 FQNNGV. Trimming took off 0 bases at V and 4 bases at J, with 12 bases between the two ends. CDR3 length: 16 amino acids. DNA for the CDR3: TGTGCCAGCAGCTTAGATCTGGCGGGGTTTAATGAAAAACTGTTTTTT. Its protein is CASSLDLAGFNEKLFF.

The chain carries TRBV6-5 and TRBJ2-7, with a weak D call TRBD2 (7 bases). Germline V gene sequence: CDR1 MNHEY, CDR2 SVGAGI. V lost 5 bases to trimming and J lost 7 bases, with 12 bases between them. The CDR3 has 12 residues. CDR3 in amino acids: CASSLGGREQYF. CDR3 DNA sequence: TGTGCCAGCAGTCTCGGGGGGCGAGAGCAGTACTTC.

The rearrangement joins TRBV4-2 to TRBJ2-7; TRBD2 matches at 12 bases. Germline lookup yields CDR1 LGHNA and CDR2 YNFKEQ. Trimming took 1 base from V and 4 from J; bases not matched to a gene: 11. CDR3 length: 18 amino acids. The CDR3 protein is CASSQGSASGRAGYEQYF. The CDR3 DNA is TGTGCCAGCAGCCAAGGGTCGGCTAGCGGGAGGGCCGGTTACGAGCAGTACTTC.

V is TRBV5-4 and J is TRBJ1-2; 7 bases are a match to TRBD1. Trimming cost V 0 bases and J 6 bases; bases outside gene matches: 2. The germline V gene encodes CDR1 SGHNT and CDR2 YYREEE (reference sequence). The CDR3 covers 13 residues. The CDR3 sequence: CASSLDRGNGYTF. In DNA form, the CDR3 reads TGTGCCAGCAGCTTGGACAGGGGTAATGGCTACACCTTC.

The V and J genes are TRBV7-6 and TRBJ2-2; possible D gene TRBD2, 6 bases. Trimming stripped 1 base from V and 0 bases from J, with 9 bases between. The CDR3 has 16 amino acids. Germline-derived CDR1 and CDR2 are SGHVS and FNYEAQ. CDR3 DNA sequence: TGTGCCAGCAGCTTAGAACTAGCAGCGAACACCGGGGAGCTGTTTTTT. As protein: CASSLELAANTGELFF.

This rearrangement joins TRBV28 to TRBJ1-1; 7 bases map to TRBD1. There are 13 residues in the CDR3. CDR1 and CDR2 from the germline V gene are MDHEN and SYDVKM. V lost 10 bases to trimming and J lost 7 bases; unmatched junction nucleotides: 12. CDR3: CAILTSGQREAFF. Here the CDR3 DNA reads TGTGCCATCCTGACCTCGGGACAGCGTGAAGCTTTCTTT. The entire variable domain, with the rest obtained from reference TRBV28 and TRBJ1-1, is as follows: DVKVTQSSRYLVKRTGEKVFLECVQDMDHENMFWYRQDPGLGLRLIYFSYDVKMKEKGDIPEGYSVSREKKERFSLILESASTNQTSMYLCAILTSGQREAFFGQGTRLTVV.

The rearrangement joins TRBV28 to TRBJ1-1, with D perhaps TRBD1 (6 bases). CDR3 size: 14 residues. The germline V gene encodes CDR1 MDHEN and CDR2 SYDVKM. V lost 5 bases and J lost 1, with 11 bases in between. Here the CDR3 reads CASSPLGQNTEAFF. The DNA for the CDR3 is TGTGCCAGCAGTCCTCTGGGACAGAACACTGAAGCTTTCTTT.

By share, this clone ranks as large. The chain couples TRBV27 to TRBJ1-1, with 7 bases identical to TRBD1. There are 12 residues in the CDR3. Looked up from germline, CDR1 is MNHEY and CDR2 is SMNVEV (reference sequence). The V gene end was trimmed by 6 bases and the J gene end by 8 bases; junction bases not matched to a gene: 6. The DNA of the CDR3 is TGTGCCAGCAGCCCGGACAGGCGCGAAGCTTTCTTT. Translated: CASSPDRREAFF.

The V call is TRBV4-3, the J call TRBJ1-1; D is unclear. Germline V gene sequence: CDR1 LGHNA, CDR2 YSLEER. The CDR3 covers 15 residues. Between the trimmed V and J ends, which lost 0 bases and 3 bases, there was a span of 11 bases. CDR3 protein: CASSQDPLADTEAFF. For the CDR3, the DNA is TGCGCCAGCAGCCAAGATCCCCTAGCGGACACTGAAGCTTTCTTT.

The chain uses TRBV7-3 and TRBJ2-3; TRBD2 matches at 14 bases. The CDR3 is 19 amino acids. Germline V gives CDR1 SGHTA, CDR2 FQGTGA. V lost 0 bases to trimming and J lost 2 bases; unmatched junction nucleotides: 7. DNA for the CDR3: TGTGCCAGCAGCTTAACGTTGGGGACTAGCGGGAGAAACACAGATACGCAGTATTTT. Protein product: CASSLTLGTSGRNTDTQYF.

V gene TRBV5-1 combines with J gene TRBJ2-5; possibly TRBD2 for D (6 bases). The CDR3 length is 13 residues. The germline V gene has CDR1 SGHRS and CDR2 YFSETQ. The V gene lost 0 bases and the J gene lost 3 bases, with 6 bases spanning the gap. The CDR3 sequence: CASSLGGEETQYF. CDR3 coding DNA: TGCGCCAGCAGCTTGGGCGGGGAAGAGACCCAGTACTTC. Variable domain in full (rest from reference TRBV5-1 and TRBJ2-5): KAGVTQTPRYLIKTRGQQVTLSCSPISGHRSVSWYQQTPGQGLQFLFEYFSETQRNKGNFPGRFSGRQFSNSRSEMNVSTLELGDSALYLCASSLGGEETQYFGPGTRLLVL.

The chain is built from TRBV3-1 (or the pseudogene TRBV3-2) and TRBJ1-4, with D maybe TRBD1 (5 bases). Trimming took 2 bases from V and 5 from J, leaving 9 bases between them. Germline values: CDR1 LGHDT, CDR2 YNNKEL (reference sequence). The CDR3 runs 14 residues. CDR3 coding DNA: TGTGCCAGCAGCCAAAGGCAGGGAAATGAAAAACTGTTTTTT. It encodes CASSQRQGNEKLFF.

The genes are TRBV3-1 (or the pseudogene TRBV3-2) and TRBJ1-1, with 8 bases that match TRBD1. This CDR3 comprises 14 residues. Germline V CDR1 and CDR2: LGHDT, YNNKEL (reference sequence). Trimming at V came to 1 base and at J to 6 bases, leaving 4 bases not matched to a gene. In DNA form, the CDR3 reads TGTGCCAGCAGCCAAGGACAGGGGTTGGCTGAAGCTTTCTTT. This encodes CASSQGQGLAEAFF.

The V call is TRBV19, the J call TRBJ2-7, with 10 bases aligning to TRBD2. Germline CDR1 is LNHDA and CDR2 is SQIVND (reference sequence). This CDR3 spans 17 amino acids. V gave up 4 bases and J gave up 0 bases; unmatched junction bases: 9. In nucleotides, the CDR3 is TGTGCCAGTAGTACCGGGAGACTAGCGGGCCTCTCCTACGAGCAGTACTTC. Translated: CASSTGRLAGLSYEQYF.

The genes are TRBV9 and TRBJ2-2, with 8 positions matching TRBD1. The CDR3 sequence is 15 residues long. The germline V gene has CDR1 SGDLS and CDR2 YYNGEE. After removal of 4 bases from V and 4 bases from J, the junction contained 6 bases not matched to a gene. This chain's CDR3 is CASSPRQGSTGELFF. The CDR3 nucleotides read TGTGCCAGCAGCCCCCGACAGGGGAGCACCGGGGAGCTGTTTTTT.

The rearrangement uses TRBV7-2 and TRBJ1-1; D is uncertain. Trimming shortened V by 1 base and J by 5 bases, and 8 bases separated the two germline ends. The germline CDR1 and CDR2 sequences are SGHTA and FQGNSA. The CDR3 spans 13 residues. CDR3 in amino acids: CASSLGFPTEAFF. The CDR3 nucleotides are TGTGCCAGCAGCTTAGGTTTCCCTACTGAAGCTTTCTTT.

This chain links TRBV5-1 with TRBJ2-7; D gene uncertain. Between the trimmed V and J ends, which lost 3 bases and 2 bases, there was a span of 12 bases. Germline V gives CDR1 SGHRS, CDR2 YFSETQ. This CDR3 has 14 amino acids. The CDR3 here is CASSSAIPPYEQYF. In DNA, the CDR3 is TGCGCCAGCAGCTCCGCGATTCCCCCCTACGAGCAGTACTTC.

This chain's CDR3 is CASSQDLYATNEKLFF. DNA for the CDR3: TGCGCCAGCAGCCAAGATCTGTATGCAACTAATGAAAAACTGTTTTTT. The rearrangement joins TRBV4-3 to TRBJ1-4; no clear D gene. Germline V gene sequence: CDR1 LGHNA, CDR2 YSLEER. Trimming left V 0 bases short and J 0 bases short, with 8 bases between. The CDR3 loop spans 16 amino acids.

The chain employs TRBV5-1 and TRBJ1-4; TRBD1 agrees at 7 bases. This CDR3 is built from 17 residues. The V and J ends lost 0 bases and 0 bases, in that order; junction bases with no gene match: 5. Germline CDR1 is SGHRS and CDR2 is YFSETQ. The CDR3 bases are TGCGCCAGCAGCTTGGCGGGACAGACTACAACTAATGAAAAACTGTTTTTT. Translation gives CASSLAGQTTTNEKLFF.

The CDR3 reads CASSPNQGNGNQPQHF. As DNA, the CDR3 is TGTGCCAGCAGCCCTAATCAGGGAAACGGCAATCAGCCCCAGCATTTT. The rearrangement uses TRBV4-2 and TRBJ1-5, with a weak D call TRBD1 (5 bases). Germline CDR1 is LGHNA and CDR2 is YNFKEQ. This CDR3 comprises 16 residues. The V end was cut by 4 bases, the J end by 2 bases, with 15 bases between.

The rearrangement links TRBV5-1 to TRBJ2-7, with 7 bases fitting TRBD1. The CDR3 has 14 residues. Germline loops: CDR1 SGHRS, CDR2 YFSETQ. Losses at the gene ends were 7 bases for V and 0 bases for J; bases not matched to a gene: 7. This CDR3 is CASRRQGSSYEQYF. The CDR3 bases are TGCGCCAGCCGAAGACAGGGAAGCTCCTACGAGCAGTACTTC.

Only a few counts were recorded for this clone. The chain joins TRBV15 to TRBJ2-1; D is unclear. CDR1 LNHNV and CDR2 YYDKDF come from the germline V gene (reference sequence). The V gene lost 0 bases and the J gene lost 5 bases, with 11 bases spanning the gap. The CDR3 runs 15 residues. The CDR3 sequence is CATSRDVSRDNEQFF. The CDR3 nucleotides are TGTGCCACCAGCAGAGATGTCTCCCGAGACAATGAGCAGTTCTTC.

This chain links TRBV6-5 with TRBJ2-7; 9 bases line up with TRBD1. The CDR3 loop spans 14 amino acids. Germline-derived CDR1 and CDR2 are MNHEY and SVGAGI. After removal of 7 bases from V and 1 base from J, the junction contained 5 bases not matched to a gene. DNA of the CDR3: TGTGCCAGCACTCCAGGACAGGGGTCCTACGAGCAGTACTTC. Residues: CASTPGQGSYEQYF.

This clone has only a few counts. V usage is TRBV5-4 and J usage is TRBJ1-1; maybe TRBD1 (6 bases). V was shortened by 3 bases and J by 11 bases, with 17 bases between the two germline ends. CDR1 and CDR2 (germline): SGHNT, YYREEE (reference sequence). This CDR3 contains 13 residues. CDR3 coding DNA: TGTGCCAGCAGCTCAAGACAGGCATTAGGGGCTTTCTTT. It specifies CASSSRQALGAFF.

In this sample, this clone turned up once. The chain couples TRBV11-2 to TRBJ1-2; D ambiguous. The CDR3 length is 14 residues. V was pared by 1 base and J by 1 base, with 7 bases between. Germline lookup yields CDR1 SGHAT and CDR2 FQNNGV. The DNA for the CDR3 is TGTGCCAGCAGCTTAGGACGGGATAACTATGGCTACACCTTC. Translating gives CASSLGRDNYGYTF.

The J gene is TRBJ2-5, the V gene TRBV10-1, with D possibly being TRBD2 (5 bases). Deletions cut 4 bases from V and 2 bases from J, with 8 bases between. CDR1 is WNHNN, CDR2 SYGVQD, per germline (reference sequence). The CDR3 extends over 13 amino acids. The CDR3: CASSAGIQETQYF. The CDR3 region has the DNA TGCGCCAGCAGTGCCGGGATTCAAGAGACCCAGTACTTC.

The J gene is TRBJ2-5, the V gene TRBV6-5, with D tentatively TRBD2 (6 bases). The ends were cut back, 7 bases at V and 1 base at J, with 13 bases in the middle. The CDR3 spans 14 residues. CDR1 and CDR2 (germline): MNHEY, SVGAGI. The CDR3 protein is CASTKAGLQETQYF. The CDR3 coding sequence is TGTGCCAGCACAAAGGCGGGGCTCCAAGAGACCCAGTACTTC.

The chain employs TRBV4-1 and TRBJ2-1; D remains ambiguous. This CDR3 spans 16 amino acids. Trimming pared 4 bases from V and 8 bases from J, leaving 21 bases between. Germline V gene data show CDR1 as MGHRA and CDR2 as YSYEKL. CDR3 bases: TGCGCCAGCAGCCCCCGGCAAGGTATGAGTCAGGATGAGCAGTTCTTC. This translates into CASSPRQGMSQDEQFF.